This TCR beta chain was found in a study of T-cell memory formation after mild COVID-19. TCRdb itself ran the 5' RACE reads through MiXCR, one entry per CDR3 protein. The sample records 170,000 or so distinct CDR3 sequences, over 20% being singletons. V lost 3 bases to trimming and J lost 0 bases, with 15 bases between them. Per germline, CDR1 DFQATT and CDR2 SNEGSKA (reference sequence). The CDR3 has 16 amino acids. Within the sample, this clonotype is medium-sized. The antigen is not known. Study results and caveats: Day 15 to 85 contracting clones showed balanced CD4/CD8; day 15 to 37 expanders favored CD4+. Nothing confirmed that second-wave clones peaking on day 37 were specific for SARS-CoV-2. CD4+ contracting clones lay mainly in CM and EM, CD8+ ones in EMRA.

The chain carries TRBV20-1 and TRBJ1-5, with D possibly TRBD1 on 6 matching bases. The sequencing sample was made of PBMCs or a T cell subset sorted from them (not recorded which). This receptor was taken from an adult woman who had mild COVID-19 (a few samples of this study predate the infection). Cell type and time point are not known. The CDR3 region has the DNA TGCAGTGCTAGGTCCAGGGGAGTTTATAGCAATCAGCCCCAGCATTTT. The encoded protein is CSARSRGVYSNQPQHF.